The rows below give T cell receptor beta chains drawn from one sample of a study of cytomegalovirus exposure and HLA in healthy donors. The protocol was immunoSEQ multiplex PCR, while the TCRdb copy is restricted to in-frame clones and leaves out a portion. This table has 150,000 to 200,000 clones, approximately 80% appearing once. Sequenced sample: PBMCs. These receptors all stem from a male donor in good health and CMV-seropositive. Both conserved end residues are part of each CDR3. Each record gives: J gene, D gene, V gene, clone size, CDR3 protein, CDR3 DNA. A D gene is named only where the DNA matches it firmly. Clone size is shown for a subset of rows, as once, few, many or a class of expanded clone.

>TRBJ2-7|NA|TRBV27|NA
CASSLSSGGEQYF
TGTGCCAGCAGTTTATCGTCCGGGGGTGAGCAGTACTTC
>TRBJ2-5|NA|TRBV2|NA
CASIAGGLGLETQYF
TGTGCCAGCATTGCCGGGGGTTTGGGGTTGGAGACCCAGTACTTC
>TRBJ2-1|NA|TRBV9|NA
CASSATVSSSYNEQFF
TGTGCCAGCAGCGCCACAGTCTCGAGCTCCTACAATGAGCAGTTCTTC
>TRBJ1-2|NA|TRBV7-9|NA
CSSSSQEMGQANYGYTF
TGTTCCAGCAGCTCCCAGGAGATGGGACAAGCTAACTATGGCTACACCTTC
>TRBJ1-1|TRBD1|TRBV6-1|few
CASSEQGARTEAFF
TGTGCCAGCAGTGAACAGGGGGCTAGGACTGAAGCTTTCTTT
>TRBJ2-7|TRBD1|TRBV6-6|NA
CASKNTGTGVSYEQYF
TGTGCCAGCAAAAACACCGGGACAGGGGTTTCCTACGAGCAGTACTTC
>TRBJ2-7|NA|TRBV7-8|NA
CASSLATRRAYEQYF
TGTGCCAGCAGCTTAGCGACTAGAAGAGCCTACGAGCAGTACTTC
>TRBJ2-7|TRBD1|TRBV7-2|NA
CASSRGGQGSYEQYF
TGTGCCAGCAGCCGGGGGGGACAGGGGTCCTACGAGCAGTACTTC
>TRBJ2-7|NA|TRBV9|NA
CASSTSPVNPYEQYF
TGTGCCAGCAGCACCTCCCCGGTAAACCCCTACGAGCAGTACTTC
>TRBJ1-2|NA|TRBV5-5|NA
CASSLREYGYTF
TGTGCCAGCAGCTTGCGGGAGTATGGCTACACCTTC
>TRBJ1-5|TRBD1|TRBV5-6|few
CASSFGQGNQPQHF
TGTGCCAGCAGCTTCGGACAGGGCAATCAGCCCCAGCATTTT
>TRBJ1-1|TRBD1|TRBV5-1|NA
CASSPRQGGTEAFF
TGCGCCAGCAGCCCGAGACAGGGAGGCACTGAAGCTTTCTTT
>TRBJ2-1|NA|TRBV7-3|NA
CASSLMGSGRGEQFF
TGTGCCAGCAGCTTAATGGGGAGCGGACGAGGTGAGCAGTTCTTC
>TRBJ1-2|NA|TRBV6-5|NA
CASSRNPQGRTTLF
TGTGCCAGCAGCCGGAACCCGCAGGGGAGAACGACATTGTTC
>TRBJ1-5|NA|TRBV30|NA
CAWSVSGRDSNQPQHF
TGTGCCTGGAGTGTCTCCGGACGGGATAGCAATCAGCCCCAGCATTTT
>TRBJ1-1|NA|TRBV5-8|NA
CASSLVGGPNTEAFF
TGTGCCAGCAGCTTGGTTGGGGGCCCGAACACTGAAGCTTTCTTT
>TRBJ2-7|NA|TRBV6-6|NA
CASSSPAGRYF
TGTGCCAGCAGCTCCCCAGCGGGTCGGTACTTC
>TRBJ1-4|TRBD1|TRBV30|few
CAWSPPGQGGEKLFF
TGTGCCTGGAGTCCACCGGGACAGGGCGGTGAAAAACTGTTTTTT
>TRBJ1-1|NA|TRBV6-1|NA
CASGTYWEDTEAFF
TGTGCCAGCGGGACCTATTGGGAGGACACTGAAGCTTTCTTT
>TRBJ1-5|NA|TRBV6-1|NA
CASSVWGQPQHF
TGTGCCAGCAGTGTTTGGGGCCAGCCCCAGCATTTT
>TRBJ1-1|NA|TRBV27|NA
CASSPLGFGSTEAFF
TGTGCCAGCAGTCCCCTAGGTTTTGGGAGCACTGAAGCTTTCTTT
>TRBJ2-2|TRBD2|TRBV2|NA
CASSEWPRGAGELFF
TGTGCCAGCAGTGAATGGCCCCGGGGGGCCGGGGAGCTGTTTTTT
>TRBJ1-2|NA|TRBV28|NA
CASSNGGYGYTF
TGTGCCAGCAGTAATGGAGGTTATGGCTACACCTTC
>TRBJ1-4|NA|TRBV6-1|NA
CASSQQGNDEKLFF
TGTGCCAGCAGTCAACAGGGTAATGATGAAAAACTGTTTTTT
>TRBJ2-7|NA|TRBV6-5|few
CASSRLDSSYEQYF
TGTGCCAGCAGTCGCCTTGACAGCTCCTACGAGCAGTACTTC
>TRBJ2-3|NA|TRBV18|NA
CASSPPEGTLTDTQYF
TGTGCCAGCTCACCACCGGAGGGGACCCTCACAGATACGCAGTATTTT
>TRBJ2-7|TRBD1|TRBV9|NA
CASSLRDRGYEQYF
TGTGCCAGCAGCCTAAGGGACAGGGGGTACGAGCAGTACTTC
>TRBJ2-2|NA|TRBV2|NA
CASRSGSTGELFF
TGTGCCAGCAGGAGTGGGAGTACCGGGGAGCTGTTTTTT
>TRBJ2-3|NA|TRBV7-2|NA
CASSSPAGDTQYF
TGTGCCAGCAGCTCCCCAGCGGGAGATACGCAGTATTTT
>TRBJ1-1|TRBD1|TRBV23-1|few
CASTGQGENTEAFF
TGCGCCAGCACCGGACAGGGGGAGAACACTGAAGCTTTCTTT
>TRBJ2-1|NA|TRBV7-6|NA
CASRQQANSVNEQFF
TGTGCCAGCAGACAGCAGGCTAATTCGGTTAATGAGCAGTTCTTC
>TRBJ2-3|NA|TRBV10-1|NA
CASSPGTGDTQYF
TGCGCCAGCAGTCCAGGGACTGGAGATACGCAGTATTTT
>TRBJ1-3|NA|TRBV14|NA
CASSQGPLGLAGNTIYF
TGTGCCAGCAGCCAAGGACCCCTAGGGCTGGCGGGGAACACCATATATTTT
>TRBJ1-2|NA|TRBV4-1|NA
CASSQVSTSFTF
TGCGCCAGCAGCCAAGTATCCACATCCTTCACCTTC
>TRBJ2-3|NA|TRBV9|NA
CASSVGGHRDTQYF
TGTGCCAGCAGCGTAGGCGGGCATAGGGATACGCAGTATTTT
>TRBJ2-1|TRBD1|TRBV7-9|NA
CASSRDRGLRGVNYNEQFF
TGTGCCAGCAGCCGGGACAGGGGTTTACGGGGGGTTAACTACAATGAGCAGTTCTTC
>TRBJ2-2|TRBD1|TRBV4-1|NA
CASSQESGGTGELFF
TGCGCCAGCAGCCAAGAGTCAGGGGGCACCGGGGAGCTGTTTTTT
>TRBJ1-1|NA|TRBV18|NA
CASSFRQELNTEAFF
TGTGCCAGCTCATTCCGACAGGAGTTGAACACTGAAGCTTTCTTT
>TRBJ2-1|NA|TRBV4-1|NA
CASSHPLAGNEQFF
TGCGCCAGCAGCCACCCCCTAGCCGGTAATGAGCAGTTCTTC
>TRBJ2-3|TRBD2|TRBV9|NA
CASSVGTGTRRVWDTQYF
TGTGCCAGCAGCGTAGGTACAGGGACTAGGAGGGTATGGGATACGCAGTATTTT
>TRBJ2-5|NA|TRBV21-1|NA
CASSKSRATQETQYF
TGTGCCAGCAGCAAAAGCAGGGCTACCCAAGAGACCCAGTACTTC
>TRBJ1-6|TRBD1|TRBV11-1|NA
CASSSDRGNSPLHF
TGTGCCAGCAGCTCGGACAGGGGAAACTCACCCCTCCACTTT
>TRBJ2-3|TRBD2|TRBV11-2|NA
CASSLGGGFTDTQYF
TGTGCCAGCAGCTTAGGGGGGGGGTTCACAGATACGCAGTATTTT